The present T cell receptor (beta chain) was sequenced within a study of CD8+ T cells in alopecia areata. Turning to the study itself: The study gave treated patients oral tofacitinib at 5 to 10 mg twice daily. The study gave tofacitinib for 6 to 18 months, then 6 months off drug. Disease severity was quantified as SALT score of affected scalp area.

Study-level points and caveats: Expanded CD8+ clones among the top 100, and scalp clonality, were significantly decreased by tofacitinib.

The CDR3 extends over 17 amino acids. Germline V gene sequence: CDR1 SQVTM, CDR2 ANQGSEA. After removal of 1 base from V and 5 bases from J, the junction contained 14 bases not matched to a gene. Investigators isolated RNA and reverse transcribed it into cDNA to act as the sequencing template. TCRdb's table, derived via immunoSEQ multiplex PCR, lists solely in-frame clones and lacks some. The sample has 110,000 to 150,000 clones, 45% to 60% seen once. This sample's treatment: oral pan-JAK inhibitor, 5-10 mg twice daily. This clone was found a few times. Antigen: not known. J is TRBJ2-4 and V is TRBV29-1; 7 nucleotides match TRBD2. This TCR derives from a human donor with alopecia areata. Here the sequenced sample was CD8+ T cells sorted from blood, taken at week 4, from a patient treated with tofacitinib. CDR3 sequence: CSVEVGWSGGSENIQYF. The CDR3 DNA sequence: TGCAGCGTTGAAGTGGGGTGGTCGGGGGGATCGGAAAACATTCAGTACTTC. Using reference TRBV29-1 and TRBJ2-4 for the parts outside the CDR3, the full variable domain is SAVISQKPSRDICQRGTSLTIQCQVDSQVTMMFWYRQQPGQSLTLIATANQGSEATYESGFVIDKFPISRPNLTFSTLTVSNMSPEDSSIYLCSVEVGWSGGSENIQYFGAGTRLSVL.